Following are 2 T cell receptor beta chains from one sample sequenced in a study of spatial heterogeneity in lung cancer. Time point described: sample taken at primary tumor resection. Unsorted whole RNA samples from tumor, nontumor lung or frozen PBMC were sequenced. TCRdb used MiXCR to reprocess the 5' RACE reads, holding one entry per CDR3 protein. The sample carries roughly 60,000 distinct CDR3 sequences, about 8% recorded once. Source: PBMCs, taken at surgery. These receptors came from a female donor with early-stage non-small cell lung cancer.

The chain has TRBV5-6 and TRBJ1-2; D is ambiguous. Germline CDR1 SGHDT, CDR2 YYEEEE. This CDR3 comprises 14 residues. The V and J ends lost 0 bases and 2 bases respectively, with 8 bases between them. The CDR3 DNA follows: TGTGCCAGCAGCTTGGACATGAACAACTATGGCTACACCTTC. Encoded protein: CASSLDMNNYGYTF. Complete variable domain (other parts from reference TRBV5-6 and TRBJ1-2): DAGVTQSPTHLIKTRGQQVTLRCSPKSGHDTVSWYQQALGQGPQFIFQYYEEEERQRGNFPDRFSGHQFPNYSSELNVNALLLGDSALYLCASSLDMNNYGYTFGSGTRLTVV.

This clonotype was recorded a few times. This chain uses TRBV5-4 with TRBJ2-1, with a weak D call TRBD2 (7 bases). The CDR3 loop spans 17 amino acids. The V end lost 4 bases, the J end lost 3 bases, and 20 bases lay between the germline ends. Germline values: CDR1 SGHNT, CDR2 YYREEE (reference sequence). CDR3 protein: CASSPRRTGGHYNEQFF. In DNA form, the CDR3 reads TGTGCCAGCAGCCCCCGAAGGACGGGGGGCCACTACAATGAGCAGTTCTTC.